This entry lists 21 T cell receptor beta chains sequenced from one sample in a study of shared clonotypes between healthy human individuals. Measured with immunoSEQ multiplex PCR; TCRdb has only the in-frame clones, and not every one. The sample records hundreds of thousands of clones, approximately 96% being singletons. Naive CD8 isolation took CD45RO-negative cells positively selected for CCR7 and excluded terminally differentiated effector memory CD45RA+ cells. The material sequenced was naive CD8+ T cells sorted from blood. The receptor source for this set is a woman in her 30s in good health.

The genes are TRBV6-6 and TRBJ2-7; no clear D. The germline V gene encodes CDR1 MNHNY and CDR2 SVGAGI (reference sequence). The CDR3 is 12 residues long. V lost 0 bases to trimming and J lost 6 bases, with 6 bases between them. CDR3 nucleotide sequence: TGTGCCAGCAGTTACTCGATAGGCGAGCAGTACTTC. Protein: CASSYSIGEQYF.

The genes are TRBV15 and TRBJ2-2; 8 bases line up with TRBD2. Per the germline V gene, CDR1 is LNHNV and CDR2 is YYDKDF (reference sequence). The CDR3 sequence is 17 residues long. Unmatched junction bases numbered 9, after V lost 0 bases and J lost 6 bases. The CDR3 bases are TGTGCCACCAGCAGAGATCAGGGAGCGGGAGTGGCCGGGGAGCTGTTTTTT. Translating gives CATSRDQGAGVAGELFF.

The CDR3 reads CASSPSFPNQPQHF. The CDR3 DNA reads as TGTGCCAGCAGCCCCTCCTTTCCCAATCAGCCCCAGCATTTT. The chain links TRBV7-9 to TRBJ1-5; no firm D call. V dropped 5 bases and J dropped 3 bases, with 11 bases sitting between them. Germline CDR1 and CDR2: SEHNR and FQNEAQ (reference sequence). This CDR3 comprises 14 residues.

V usage is TRBV28 and J usage is TRBJ2-5, with D possibly matching TRBD2 (5 bases). Germline V gene lookup returns CDR1 MDHEN and CDR2 SYDVKM. V was trimmed by 7 bases and J by 5 bases, leaving 14 bases between them. The CDR3 spans 13 residues. The CDR3 region is CASTDGKPETQYF. DNA for the CDR3: TGTGCCAGCACTGACGGGAAGCCGGAGACCCAGTACTTC.

The rearrangement joins TRBV9 to TRBJ2-7, with 7 bases identical to TRBD2. After removal of 3 bases from V and 4 bases from J, the junction contained 28 bases not matched to a gene. Germline lookup yields CDR1 SGDLS and CDR2 YYNGEE. This CDR3 contains 21 residues. The CDR3 bases are TGTGCCAGCAGCGCAGCCTCAGGTGGGGCAGGGATGGGCGGGAGCGTATACGAGCAGTACTTC. It encodes CASSAASGGAGMGGSVYEQYF.

V gene TRBV13 combines with J gene TRBJ2-1; TRBD2 aligns across 12 bases. The CDR3 sequence is 18 residues long. V trimming: 1 base; J trimming: 5 bases; junction bases outside the gene matches: 9. Germline CDR1 reads PRHDT; CDR2 reads FYEKMQ (reference sequence). As DNA, the CDR3 is TGTGCCAGCAGCTTAGAGGGGAATCGACTAGCGGGAGACAATGAGCAGTTCTTC. This gives the protein CASSLEGNRLAGDNEQFF. The full variable domain, with the rest looked up from reference TRBV13 and TRBJ2-1, is AAGVIQSPRHLIKEKRETATLKCYPIPRHDTVYWYQQGPGQDPQFLISFYEKMQSDKGSIPDRFSAQQFSDYHSELNMSSLELGDSALYFCASSLEGNRLAGDNEQFFGPGTRLTVL.

The chain employs TRBV4-1 and TRBJ2-2; D might be TRBD1 (5 bases). The ends were cut back, 3 bases at V and 0 bases at J, with 14 bases in the middle. The CDR3 totals 17 residues. The germline gives CDR1 MGHRA, CDR2 YSYEKL. DNA for the CDR3: TGCGCCAGCAGCCAGGTTCGGACAAACCCGAACACCGGGGAGCTGTTTTTT. Its protein is CASSQVRTNPNTGELFF.

The CDR3 nucleotides are TGTGCCAGCACCTTCGGACACGGCGGGAATGAGCAGTTCTTC. Translation gives CASTFGHGGNEQFF. This chain joins TRBV5-8 and TRBJ2-1; D tentatively reads TRBD1 or TRBD2 (5 bases each). Per germline, CDR1 SGHTS and CDR2 YDEGEE. The CDR3 has 14 residues. The V gene lost 6 bases and the J gene lost 7 bases, with 17 bases spanning the gap.

The V call is TRBV25-1, the J call TRBJ2-5, with D unresolved. Between the trimmed V and J ends, which lost 3 bases and 5 bases, there was a span of 4 bases. Germline V gene sequence: CDR1 MGHDK, CDR2 SYGVNS. The CDR3 contains 11 residues. For the CDR3, the DNA is TGTGCCAGCAGTGATATGGAGACCCAGTACTTC. This sequence encodes CASSDMETQYF.

The chain carries TRBV6-5 and TRBJ2-4; D perhaps matches TRBD1 (5 bases). With 6 bases removed from V and 1 base from J, the gap between germline ends came to 13 bases. The germline V gene encodes CDR1 MNHEY and CDR2 SVGAGI. This CDR3 contains 15 residues. The CDR3: CASRKGVTAKNIQYF. DNA for the CDR3: TGTGCCAGCAGGAAAGGGGTTACGGCCAAAAACATTCAGTACTTC.

This chain uses TRBV9 with TRBJ2-5, with unresolved D. The better agreement between TRBJ2-7 and the DNA end casts doubt on the J call. The CDR3 is 14 residues long. Germline V gene lookup returns CDR1 SGDLS and CDR2 YYNGEE. CDR3 nucleotides: TGTGCCAGCAGCGTAGGACTCTCTCCTGACGAGCAGTACTTC. This gives the protein CASSVGLSPDEQYF.

The rearrangement joins TRBV27 to TRBJ2-1; 9 bases are a match to TRBD2. The CDR3 covers 17 residues. J was trimmed by 6 bases and V by 7 bases; bases with no gene match: 16. Germline CDR1 and CDR2: MNHEY and SMNVEV (reference sequence). CDR3 residues: CASKGAGGIVSGNEQFF. Here the CDR3 DNA reads TGTGCCAGCAAAGGAGCGGGAGGAATAGTATCTGGCAATGAGCAGTTCTTC.

This clone was counted once. V gene TRBV29-1 combines with J gene TRBJ2-7, with TRBD2 identical over 9 bases. The CDR3 totals 15 residues. CDR1 is SQVTM and CDR2 is ANQGSEA in the germline V gene. The trim removed 4 bases at V and 3 bases at J, leaving 10 bases unmatched. The CDR3, as DNA: TGCAGCGTTGCTAGCGGGACCTTCTTATTCTACGAGCAGTACTTC. Protein: CSVASGTFLFYEQYF.

The chain joins TRBV10-2 to TRBJ2-7; 8 bases map to TRBD2. The germline V gene encodes CDR1 WSHSY and CDR2 SAAADI. Unmatched junction bases numbered 13, after V lost 8 bases and J lost 4 bases. CDR3 length: 15 amino acids. CDR3 bases: TGCGCCAGCGGGGGGACTAGACATCGCGGGTACGAGCAGTACTTC. Amino acids: CASGGTRHRGYEQYF.

This chain connects TRBV7-9 to TRBJ2-2; D is ambiguous. CDR1 and CDR2 (germline): SEHNR, FQNEAQ (reference sequence). V lost 5 bases and J 8 bases, leaving 6 bases between the germline ends. This CDR3 region has 11 residues. CDR3: CASSAPGELFF. CDR3 DNA sequence: TGTGCCAGCAGCGCACCGGGGGAGCTGTTTTTT.

J is TRBJ2-2 and V is TRBV11-2; weak D call: TRBD2 (5 bases). This CDR3 contains 15 residues. Germline loops: CDR1 SGHAT, CDR2 FQNNGV. Between the trimmed V and J ends, which lost 2 bases and 5 bases, there was a span of 12 bases. The CDR3: CASSLIGVETGELFF. Written as DNA, the CDR3 is TGTGCCAGCAGCTTAATCGGGGTGGAGACCGGGGAGCTGTTTTTT.

The chain uses TRBV27 and TRBJ2-7; D remains ambiguous. Germline V gene data show CDR1 as MNHEY and CDR2 as SMNVEV (reference sequence). V was cut by 3 bases and J by 7 bases, with 4 bases left in between. The CDR3 covers 10 residues. The CDR3 spells CASSLWEQYF. CDR3 DNA: TGTGCCAGCAGTTTGTGGGAGCAGTACTTC.

The chain recombines TRBV5-1 with TRBJ1-5; 7 bases are shared with TRBD1. In germline, CDR1 is SGHRS, CDR2 YFSETQ. V lost 3 bases and J lost 3; bases outside the gene matches: 6. This CDR3 has 15 residues. The CDR3 reads CASSSRDRDNQPQHF. Written as DNA, the CDR3 is TGCGCCAGCAGCTCGAGGGACAGAGACAATCAGCCCCAGCATTTT.

V gene TRBV5-6 combines with J gene TRBJ1-1; D possibly corresponds to TRBD1 (5 bases). Germline assignment: CDR1 SGHDT and CDR2 YYEEEE. V lost 1 base, J lost 10 bases, and 17 bases lay in between. This CDR3 comprises 14 residues. Here the CDR3 DNA reads TGTGCCAGCAGCTTGAGTGTCTGGCGGGGCGGAGCTTTCTTT. Protein product: CASSLSVWRGGAFF.

This rearrangement joins TRBV7-9 to TRBJ2-1; TRBD2 agrees at 7 bases. The CDR3 contains 16 residues. V shed 5 bases and J 7 bases; nucleotides not matched to a gene: 14. Germline V gene data show CDR1 as SEHNR and CDR2 as FQNEAQ (reference sequence). CDR3 region: CASSGERDSNKNEQFF. The CDR3 bases are TGTGCCAGCAGCGGAGAGCGGGACTCAAACAAAAATGAGCAGTTCTTC. Supplemented by reference TRBV7-9 and TRBJ2-1, the full variable domain reads DTGVSQNPRHKITKRGQNVTFRCDPISEHNRLYWYRQTLGQGPEFLTYFQNEAQLEKSRLLSDRFSAERPKGSFSTLEIQRTEQGDSAMYLCASSGERDSNKNEQFFGPGTRLTVL.

This chain links TRBV6-6 with TRBJ2-7, with 11 bases fitting TRBD2. CDR1 and CDR2 (germline): MNHNY, SVGAGI (reference sequence). V lost 5 bases to trimming and J lost 2 bases; unmatched junction nucleotides: 2. CDR3 length: 14 residues. The CDR3 DNA reads TGTGCCAGCAGTATGGGACTAGCGGCCTACGAGCAGTACTTC. This translates into CASSMGLAAYEQYF.